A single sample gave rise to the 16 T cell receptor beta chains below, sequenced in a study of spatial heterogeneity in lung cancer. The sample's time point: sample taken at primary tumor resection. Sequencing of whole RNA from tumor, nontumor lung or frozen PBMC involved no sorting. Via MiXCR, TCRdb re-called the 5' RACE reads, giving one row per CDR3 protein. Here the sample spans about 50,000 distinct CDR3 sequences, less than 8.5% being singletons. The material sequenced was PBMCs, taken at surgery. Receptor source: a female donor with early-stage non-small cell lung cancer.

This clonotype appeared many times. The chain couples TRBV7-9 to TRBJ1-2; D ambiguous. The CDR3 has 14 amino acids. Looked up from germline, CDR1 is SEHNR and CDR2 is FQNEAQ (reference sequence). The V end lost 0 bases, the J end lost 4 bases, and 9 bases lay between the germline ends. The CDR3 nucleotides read TGTGCCAGCAGCTTAGCGCCGGGAGTCTATGGCTACACCTTC. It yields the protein CASSLAPGVYGYTF.

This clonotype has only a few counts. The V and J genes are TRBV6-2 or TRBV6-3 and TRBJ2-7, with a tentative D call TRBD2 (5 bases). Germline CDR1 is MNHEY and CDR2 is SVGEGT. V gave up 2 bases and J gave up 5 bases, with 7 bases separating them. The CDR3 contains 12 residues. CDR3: CASSYGSDEQYF. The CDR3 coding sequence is TGTGCCAGCAGTTACGGGAGCGACGAGCAGTACTTC.

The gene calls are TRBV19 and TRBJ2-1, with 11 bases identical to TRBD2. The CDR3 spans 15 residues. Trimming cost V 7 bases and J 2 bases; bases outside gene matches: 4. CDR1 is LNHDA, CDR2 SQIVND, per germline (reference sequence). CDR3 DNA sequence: TGTGCCAGTACCCAACTAGCGGGGGCCTACAATGAGCAGTTCTTC. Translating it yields CASTQLAGAYNEQFF. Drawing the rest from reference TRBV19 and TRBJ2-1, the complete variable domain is DGGITQSPKYLFRKEGQNVTLSCEQNLNHDAMYWYRQDPGQGLRLIYYSQIVNDFQKGDIAEGYSVSREKKESFPLTVTSAQKNPTAFYLCASTQLAGAYNEQFFGPGTRLTVL.

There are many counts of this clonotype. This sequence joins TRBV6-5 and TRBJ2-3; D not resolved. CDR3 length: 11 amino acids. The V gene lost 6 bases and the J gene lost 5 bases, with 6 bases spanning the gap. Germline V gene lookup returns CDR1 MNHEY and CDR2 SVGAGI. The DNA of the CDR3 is TGTGCCAGCAGGCGAAAAGATACGCAGTATTTT. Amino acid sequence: CASRRKDTQYF.

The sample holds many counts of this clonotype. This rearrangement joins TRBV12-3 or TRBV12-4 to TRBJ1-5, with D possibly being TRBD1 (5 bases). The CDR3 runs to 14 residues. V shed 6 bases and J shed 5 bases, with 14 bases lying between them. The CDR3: CASSSTRGHQPQHF. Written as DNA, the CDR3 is TGTGCCAGCAGCTCAACAAGGGGTCATCAGCCCCAGCATTTT.

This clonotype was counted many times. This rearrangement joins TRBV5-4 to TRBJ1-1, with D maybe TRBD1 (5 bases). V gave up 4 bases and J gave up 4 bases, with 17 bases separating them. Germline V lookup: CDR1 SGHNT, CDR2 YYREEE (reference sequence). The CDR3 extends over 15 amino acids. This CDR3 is CASSTPQGGGTEAFF. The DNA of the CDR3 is TGTGCCAGCAGCACGCCCCAGGGCGGGGGCACTGAAGCTTTCTTT.

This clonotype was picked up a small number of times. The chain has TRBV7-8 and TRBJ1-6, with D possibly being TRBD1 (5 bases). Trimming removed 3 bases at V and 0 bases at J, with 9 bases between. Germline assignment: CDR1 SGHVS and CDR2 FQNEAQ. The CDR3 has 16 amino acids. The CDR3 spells CASSFGAGSYNSPLHF. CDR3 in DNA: TGTGCCAGCAGCTTCGGGGCAGGCTCCTATAATTCACCCCTCCACTTT.

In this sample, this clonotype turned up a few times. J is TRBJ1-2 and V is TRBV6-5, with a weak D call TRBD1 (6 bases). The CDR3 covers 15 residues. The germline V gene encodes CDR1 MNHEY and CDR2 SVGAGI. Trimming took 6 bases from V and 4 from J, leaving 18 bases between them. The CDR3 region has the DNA TGTGCCAGCAGCAGTCTCTCTGGGGGCACCTATGGCTACACCTTC. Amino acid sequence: CASSSLSGGTYGYTF.

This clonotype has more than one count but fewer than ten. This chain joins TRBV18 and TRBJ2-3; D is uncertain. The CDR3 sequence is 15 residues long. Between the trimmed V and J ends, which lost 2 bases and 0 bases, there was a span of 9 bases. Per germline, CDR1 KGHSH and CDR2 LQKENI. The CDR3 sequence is CASSPGSRSTDTQYF. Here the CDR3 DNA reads TGTGCCAGCTCACCAGGGTCGCGCAGCACAGATACGCAGTATTTT. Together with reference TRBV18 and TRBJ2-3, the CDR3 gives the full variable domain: NAGVMQNPRHLVRRRGQEARLRCSPMKGHSHVYWYRQLPEEGLKFMVYLQKENIIDESGMPKERFSAEFPKEGPSILRIQQVVRGDSAAYFCASSPGSRSTDTQYFGPGTRLTVL.

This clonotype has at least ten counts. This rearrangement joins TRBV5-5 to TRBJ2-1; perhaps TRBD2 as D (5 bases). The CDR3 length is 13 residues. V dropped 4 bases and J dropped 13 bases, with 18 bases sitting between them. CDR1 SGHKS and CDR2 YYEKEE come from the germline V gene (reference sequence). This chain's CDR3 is CASSVGPSRGQFF. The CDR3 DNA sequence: TGTGCCAGCAGCGTTGGCCCTAGCCGGGGACAGTTCTTC.

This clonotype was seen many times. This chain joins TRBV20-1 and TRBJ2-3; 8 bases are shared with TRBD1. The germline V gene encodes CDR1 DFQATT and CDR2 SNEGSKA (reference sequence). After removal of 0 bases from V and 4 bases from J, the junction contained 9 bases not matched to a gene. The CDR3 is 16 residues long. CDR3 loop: CSARDPGQGGADTQYF. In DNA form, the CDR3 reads TGCAGTGCTAGAGATCCCGGACAGGGTGGGGCAGATACGCAGTATTTT.

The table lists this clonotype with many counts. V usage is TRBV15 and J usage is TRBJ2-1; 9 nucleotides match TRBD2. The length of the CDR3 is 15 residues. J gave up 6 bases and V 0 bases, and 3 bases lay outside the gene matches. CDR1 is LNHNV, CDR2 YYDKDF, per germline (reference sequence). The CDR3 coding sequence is TGTGCCACCAGCAGAGATCTGACTAGCGGCAATGAGCAGTTCTTC. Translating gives CATSRDLTSGNEQFF.

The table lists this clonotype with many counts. As DNA, the CDR3 is TGTGCCATCAGTTCCAGTCGAGGCAGGGGGCTGAGTGAGCAGTACTTC. Protein: CAISSSRGRGLSEQYF. V usage is TRBV10-3 and J usage is TRBJ2-7, with 8 nucleotides matching TRBD1. Germline CDR1 and CDR2: ENHRY and SYGVKD. CDR3 size: 16 residues. V dropped 5 bases and J dropped 7; count of bases not matched to a gene: 16.

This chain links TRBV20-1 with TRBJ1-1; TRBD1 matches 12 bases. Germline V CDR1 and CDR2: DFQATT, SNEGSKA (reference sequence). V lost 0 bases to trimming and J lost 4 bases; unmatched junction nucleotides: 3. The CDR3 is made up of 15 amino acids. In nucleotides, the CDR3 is TGCAGTGCTAGAGATCCGGGACAGGGGGCCACTGAAGCTTTCTTT. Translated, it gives CSARDPGQGATEAFF.

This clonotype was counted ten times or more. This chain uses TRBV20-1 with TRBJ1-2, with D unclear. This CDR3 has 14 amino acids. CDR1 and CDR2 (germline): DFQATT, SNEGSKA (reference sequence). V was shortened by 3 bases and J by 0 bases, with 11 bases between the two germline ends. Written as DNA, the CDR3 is TGCAGTGCTAGGGAGAGGGTAGCTAACTATGGCTACACCTTC. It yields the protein CSARERVANYGYTF.

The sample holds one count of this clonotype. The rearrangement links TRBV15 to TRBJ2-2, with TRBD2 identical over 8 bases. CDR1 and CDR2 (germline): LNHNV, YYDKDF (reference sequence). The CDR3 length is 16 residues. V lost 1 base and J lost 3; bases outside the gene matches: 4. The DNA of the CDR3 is TGTGCCACCAGCAGAGTTGCCGGGGGGGACACCGGGGAGCTGTTTTTT. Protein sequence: CATSRVAGGDTGELFF.